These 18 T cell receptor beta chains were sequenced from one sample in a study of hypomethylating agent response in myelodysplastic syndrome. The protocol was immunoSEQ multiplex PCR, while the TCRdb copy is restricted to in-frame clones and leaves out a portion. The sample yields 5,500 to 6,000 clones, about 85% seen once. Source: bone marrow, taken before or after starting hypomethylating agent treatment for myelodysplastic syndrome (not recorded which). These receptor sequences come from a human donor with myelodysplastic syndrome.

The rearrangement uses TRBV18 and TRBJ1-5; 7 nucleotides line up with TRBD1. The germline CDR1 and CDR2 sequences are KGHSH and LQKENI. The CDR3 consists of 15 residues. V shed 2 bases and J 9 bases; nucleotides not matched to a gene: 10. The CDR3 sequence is CASSPTQGGLGPQHF. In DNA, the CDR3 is TGTGCCAGCTCACCAACCCAGGGGGGCTTGGGGCCCCAGCATTTT.

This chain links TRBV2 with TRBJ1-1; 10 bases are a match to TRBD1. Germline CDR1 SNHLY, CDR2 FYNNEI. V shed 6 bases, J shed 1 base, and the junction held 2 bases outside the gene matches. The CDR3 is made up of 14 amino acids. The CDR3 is CASSRDRGNTEAFF. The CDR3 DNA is TGTGCCAGCAGCCGGGACAGGGGGAACACTGAAGCTTTCTTT. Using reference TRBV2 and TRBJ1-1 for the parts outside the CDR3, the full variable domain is EPEVTQTPSHQVTQMGQEVILRCVPISNHLYFYWYRQILGQKVEFLVSFYNNEISEKSEIFDDQFSVERPDGSNFTLKIRSTKLEDSAMYFCASSRDRGNTEAFFGQGTRLTVV.

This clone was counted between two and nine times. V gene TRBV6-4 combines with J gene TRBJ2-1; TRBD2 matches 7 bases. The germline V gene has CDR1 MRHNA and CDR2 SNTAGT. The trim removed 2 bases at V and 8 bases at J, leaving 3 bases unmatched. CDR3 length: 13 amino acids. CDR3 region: CASSDEAGDEQFF. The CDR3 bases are TGTGCCAGCAGTGACGAGGCGGGGGATGAGCAGTTCTTC.

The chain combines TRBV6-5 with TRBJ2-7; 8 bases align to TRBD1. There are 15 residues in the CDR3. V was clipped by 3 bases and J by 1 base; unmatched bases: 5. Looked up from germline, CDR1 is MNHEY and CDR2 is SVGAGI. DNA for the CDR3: TGTGCCAGCAGTTATGGGACAGGCTCATCCTACGAGCAGTACTTC. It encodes CASSYGTGSSYEQYF.

The CDR3 protein is CAVGANVLTF. In DNA form, the CDR3 reads TGTGCGGTGGGGGCCAACGTCCTGACTTTC. The chain uses TRBV7-2 and TRBJ2-6; no definite D call. Germline V lookup: CDR1 SGHTA, CDR2 FQGNSA. CDR3 length: 10 amino acids.

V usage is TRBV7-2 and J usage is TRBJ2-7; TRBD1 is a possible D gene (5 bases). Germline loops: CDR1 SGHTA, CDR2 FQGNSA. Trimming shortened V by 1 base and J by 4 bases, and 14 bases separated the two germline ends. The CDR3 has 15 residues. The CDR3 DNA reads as TGTGCCAGCAGCTTAGTCCTGGGGCCCGGGTACGAGCAGTACTTC. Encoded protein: CASSLVLGPGYEQYF.

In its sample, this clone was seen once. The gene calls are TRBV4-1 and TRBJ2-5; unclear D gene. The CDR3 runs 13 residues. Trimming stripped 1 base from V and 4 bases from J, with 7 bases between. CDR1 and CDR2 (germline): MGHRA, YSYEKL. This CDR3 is CASSQVLGETQYF. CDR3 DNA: TGCGCCAGCAGCCAAGTGCTAGGAGAGACCCAGTACTTC.

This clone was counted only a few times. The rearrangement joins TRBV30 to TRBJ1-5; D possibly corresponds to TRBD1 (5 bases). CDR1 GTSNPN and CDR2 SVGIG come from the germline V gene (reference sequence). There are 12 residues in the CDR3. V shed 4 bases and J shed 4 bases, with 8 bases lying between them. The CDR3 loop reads CAWTQGNQPQHF. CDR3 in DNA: TGTGCCTGGACGCAGGGAAATCAGCCCCAGCATTTT.

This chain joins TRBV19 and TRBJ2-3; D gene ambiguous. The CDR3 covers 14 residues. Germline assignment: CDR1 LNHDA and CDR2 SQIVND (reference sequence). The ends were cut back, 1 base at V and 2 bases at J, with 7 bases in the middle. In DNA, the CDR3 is TGTGCCAGTAGTATAGGAGGCCACACAGATACGCAGTATTTT. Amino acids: CASSIGGHTDTQYF.

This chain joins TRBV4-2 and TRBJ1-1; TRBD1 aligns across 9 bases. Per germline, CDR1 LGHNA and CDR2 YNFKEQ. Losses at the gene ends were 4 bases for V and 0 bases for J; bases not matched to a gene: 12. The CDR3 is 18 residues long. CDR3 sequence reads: CASSPQGTGRLMNTEAFF. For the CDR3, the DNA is TGTGCCAGCAGCCCACAGGGGACAGGGAGACTAATGAACACTGAAGCTTTCTTT.

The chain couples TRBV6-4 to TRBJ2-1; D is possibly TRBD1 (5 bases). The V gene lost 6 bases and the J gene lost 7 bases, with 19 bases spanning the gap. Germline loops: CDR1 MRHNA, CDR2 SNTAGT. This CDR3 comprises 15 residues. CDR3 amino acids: CASSRVITTPNEQFF. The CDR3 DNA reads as TGTGCCAGCAGCAGGGTGATTACGACCCCGAATGAGCAGTTCTTC.

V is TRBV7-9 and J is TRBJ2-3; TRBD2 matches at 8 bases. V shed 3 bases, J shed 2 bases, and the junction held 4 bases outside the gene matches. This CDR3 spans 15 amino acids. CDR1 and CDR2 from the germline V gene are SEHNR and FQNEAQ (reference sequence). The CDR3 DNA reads TGTGCCAGCAGCTTCGGGCGGGGGGCCACAGATACGCAGTATTTT. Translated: CASSFGRGATDTQYF.

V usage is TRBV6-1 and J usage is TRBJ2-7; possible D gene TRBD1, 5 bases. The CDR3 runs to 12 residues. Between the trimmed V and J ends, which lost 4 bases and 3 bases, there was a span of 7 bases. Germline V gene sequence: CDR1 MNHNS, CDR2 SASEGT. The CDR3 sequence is CASSVGVYEQYF. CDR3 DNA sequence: TGTGCCAGCAGTGTAGGGGTCTACGAGCAGTACTTC.

This CDR3 is CASTRGSGNTIYF. CDR3 bases: TGTGCCAGCACCAGGGGATCAGGAAACACCATATATTTT. The J gene is TRBJ1-3, the V gene TRBV6-5; D is perhaps TRBD1 (6 bases). The V end lost 7 bases, the J end lost 4 bases, and 11 bases lay between the germline ends. From germline, CDR1 is MNHEY and CDR2 SVGAGI. There are 13 residues in the CDR3.

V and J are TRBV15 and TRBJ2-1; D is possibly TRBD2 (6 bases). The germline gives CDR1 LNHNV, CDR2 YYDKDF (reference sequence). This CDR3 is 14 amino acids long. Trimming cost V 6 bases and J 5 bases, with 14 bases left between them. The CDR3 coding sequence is TGTGCCACCAGGAGTTCCGCGGGAAACAATGAGCAGTTCTTC. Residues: CATRSSAGNNEQFF.

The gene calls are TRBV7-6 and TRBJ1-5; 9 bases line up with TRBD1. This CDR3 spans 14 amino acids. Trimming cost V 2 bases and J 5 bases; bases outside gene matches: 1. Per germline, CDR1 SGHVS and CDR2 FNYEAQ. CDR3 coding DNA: TGTGCCAGCAGCTTACGACAGGGGGATCAGCCCCAGCATTTT. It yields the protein CASSLRQGDQPQHF.

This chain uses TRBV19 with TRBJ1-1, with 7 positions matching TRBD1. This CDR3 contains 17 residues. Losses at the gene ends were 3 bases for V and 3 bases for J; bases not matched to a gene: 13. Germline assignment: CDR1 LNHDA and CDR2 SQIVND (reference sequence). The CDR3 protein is CASSMPKDRLGDTEAFF. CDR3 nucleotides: TGTGCCAGTAGTATGCCCAAGGACAGGCTCGGGGACACTGAAGCTTTCTTT.

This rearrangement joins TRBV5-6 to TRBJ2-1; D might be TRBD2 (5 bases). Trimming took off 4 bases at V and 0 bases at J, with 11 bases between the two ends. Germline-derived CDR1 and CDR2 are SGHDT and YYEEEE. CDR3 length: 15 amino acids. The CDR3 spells CASSRPGSSYNEQFF. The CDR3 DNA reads TGTGCCAGCAGCCGACCTGGGAGCTCCTACAATGAGCAGTTCTTC.